This TCR beta chain was found in a study of blood T cell repertoires in COVID-19. The CDR3 has 10 amino acids. This clone was recorded a few times. Profiled with immunoSEQ multiplex PCR; TCRdb holds only in-frame clones, not every one. The sample contains tens of thousands of clones, roughly 80% of which appear only once. The rearrangement uses TRBV12-1 and TRBJ1-1; TRBD1, the table's D call, was not compared with the DNA. TRBV12-1 is recorded as a pseudogene. The sequence was collected from a human donor in a cohort sampled during active or convalescent COVID-19. Sequencing was done on a sample of peripheral blood. This chain's CDR3 is CARETGEAFF. In DNA form, the CDR3 reads TGTGCCAGAGAAACAGGTGAAGCTTTCTTT.